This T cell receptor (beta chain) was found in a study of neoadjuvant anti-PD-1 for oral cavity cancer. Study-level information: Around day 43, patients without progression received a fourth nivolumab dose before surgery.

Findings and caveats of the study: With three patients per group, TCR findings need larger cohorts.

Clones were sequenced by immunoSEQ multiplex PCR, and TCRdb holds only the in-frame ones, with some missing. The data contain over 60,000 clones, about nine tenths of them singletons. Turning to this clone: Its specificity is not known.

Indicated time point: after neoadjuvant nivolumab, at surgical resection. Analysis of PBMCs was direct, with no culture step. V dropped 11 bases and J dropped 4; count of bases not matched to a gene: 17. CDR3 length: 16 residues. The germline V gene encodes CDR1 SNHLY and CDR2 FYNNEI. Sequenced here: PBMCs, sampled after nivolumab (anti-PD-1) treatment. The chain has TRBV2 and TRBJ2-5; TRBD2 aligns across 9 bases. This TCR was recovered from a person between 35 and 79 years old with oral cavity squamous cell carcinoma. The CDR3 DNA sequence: TGTGCCGTCCCTAGCGGGATCTTAAAAGGTGGAGAGACCCAGTACTTC. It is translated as CAVPSGILKGGETQYF.